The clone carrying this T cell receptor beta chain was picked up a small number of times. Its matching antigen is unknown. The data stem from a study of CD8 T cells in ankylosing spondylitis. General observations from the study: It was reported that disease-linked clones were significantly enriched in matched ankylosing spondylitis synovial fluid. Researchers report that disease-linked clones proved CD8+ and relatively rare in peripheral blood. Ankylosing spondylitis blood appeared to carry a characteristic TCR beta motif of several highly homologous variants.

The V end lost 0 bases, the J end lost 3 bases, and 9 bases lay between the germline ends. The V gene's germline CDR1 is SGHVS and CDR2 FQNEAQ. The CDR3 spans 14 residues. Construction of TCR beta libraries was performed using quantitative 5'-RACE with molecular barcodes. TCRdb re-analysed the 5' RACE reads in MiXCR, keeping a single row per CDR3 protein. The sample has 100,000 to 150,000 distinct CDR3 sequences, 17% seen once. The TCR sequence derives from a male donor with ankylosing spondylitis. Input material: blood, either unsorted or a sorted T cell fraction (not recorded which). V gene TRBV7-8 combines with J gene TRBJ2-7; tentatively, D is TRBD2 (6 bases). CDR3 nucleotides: TGTGCCAGCAGCTTAGCGCGGGAATACTACGAGCAGTACTTC. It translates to CASSLAREYYEQYF.